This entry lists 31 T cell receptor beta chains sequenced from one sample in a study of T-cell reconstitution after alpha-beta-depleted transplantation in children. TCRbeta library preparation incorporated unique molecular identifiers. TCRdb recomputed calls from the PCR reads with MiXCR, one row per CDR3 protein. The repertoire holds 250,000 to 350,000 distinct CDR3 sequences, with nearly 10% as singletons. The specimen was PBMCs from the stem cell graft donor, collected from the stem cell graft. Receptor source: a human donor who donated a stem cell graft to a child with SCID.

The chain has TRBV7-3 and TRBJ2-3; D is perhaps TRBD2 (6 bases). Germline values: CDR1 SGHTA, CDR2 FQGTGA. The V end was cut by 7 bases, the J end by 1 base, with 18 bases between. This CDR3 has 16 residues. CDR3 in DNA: TGTGCCAGCAACAACGAGGCGGGGTGGGGCACAGATACGCAGTATTTT. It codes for CASNNEAGWGTDTQYF. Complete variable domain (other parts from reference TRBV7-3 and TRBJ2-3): GAGVSQTPSNKVTEKGKYVELRCDPISGHTALYWYRQSLGQGPEFLIYFQGTGAADDSGLPNDRFFAVRPEGSVSTLKIQRTERGDSAVYLCASNNEAGWGTDTQYFGPGTRLTVL.

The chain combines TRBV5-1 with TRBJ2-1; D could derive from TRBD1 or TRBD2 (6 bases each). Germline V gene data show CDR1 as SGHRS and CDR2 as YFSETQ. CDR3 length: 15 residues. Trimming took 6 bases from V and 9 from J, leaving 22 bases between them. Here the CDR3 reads CASTPSGALLGEQFF. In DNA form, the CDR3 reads TGCGCCAGCACCCCCTCGGGGGCTCTACTAGGTGAGCAGTTCTTC.

CDR3 in DNA: TGTGCCAGCAGCTTAGAGGGCGGAACGCGTAGGGAGCAGTACTTC. This gives the protein CASSLEGGTRREQYF. The genes are TRBV7-9 and TRBJ2-7; D is unclear. The CDR3 has 15 amino acids. Germline V lookup: CDR1 SEHNR, CDR2 FQNEAQ (reference sequence). Trimming cost V 1 base and J 7 bases, with 17 bases left between them.

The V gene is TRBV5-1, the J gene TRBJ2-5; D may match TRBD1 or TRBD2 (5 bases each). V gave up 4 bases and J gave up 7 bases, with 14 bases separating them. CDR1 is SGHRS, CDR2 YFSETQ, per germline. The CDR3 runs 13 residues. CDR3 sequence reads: CASSPGQRGTQYF. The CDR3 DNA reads TGCGCCAGCAGCCCCGGCCAGAGGGGGACCCAGTACTTC.

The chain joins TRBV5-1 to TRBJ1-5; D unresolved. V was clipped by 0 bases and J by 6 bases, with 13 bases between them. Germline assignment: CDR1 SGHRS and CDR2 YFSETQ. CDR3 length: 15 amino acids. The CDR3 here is CASSLGGGLSQPQHF. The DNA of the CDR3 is TGCGCCAGCAGCTTGGGTGGCGGACTTAGTCAGCCCCAGCATTTT.

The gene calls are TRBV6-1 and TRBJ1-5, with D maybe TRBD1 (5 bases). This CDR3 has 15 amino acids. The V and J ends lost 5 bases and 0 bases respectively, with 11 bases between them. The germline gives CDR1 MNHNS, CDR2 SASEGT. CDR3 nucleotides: TGTGCCAGCAGTCCGGTACAGGATAGCAATCAGCCCCAGCATTTT. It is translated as CASSPVQDSNQPQHF.

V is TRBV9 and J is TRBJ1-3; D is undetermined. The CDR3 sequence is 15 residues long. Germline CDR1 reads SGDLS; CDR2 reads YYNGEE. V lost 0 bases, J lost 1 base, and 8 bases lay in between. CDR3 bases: TGTGCCAGCAGCGTAGAGGCCATATCTGGAAACACCATATATTTT. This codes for CASSVEAISGNTIYF.

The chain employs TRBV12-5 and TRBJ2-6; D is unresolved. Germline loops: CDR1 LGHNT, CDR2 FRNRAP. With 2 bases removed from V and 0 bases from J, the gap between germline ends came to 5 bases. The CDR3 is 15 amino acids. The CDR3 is CASGLFPSGANVLTF. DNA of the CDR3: TGTGCTAGTGGTTTGTTCCCCTCTGGGGCCAACGTCCTGACTTTC.

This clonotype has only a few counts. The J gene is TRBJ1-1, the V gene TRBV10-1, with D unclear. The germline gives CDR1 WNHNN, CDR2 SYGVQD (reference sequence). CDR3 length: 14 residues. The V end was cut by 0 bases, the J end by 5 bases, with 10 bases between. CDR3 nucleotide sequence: TGCGCCAGCAGTGAGTCCGGAGGGATTACTGAAGCTTTCTTT. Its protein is CASSESGGITEAFF.

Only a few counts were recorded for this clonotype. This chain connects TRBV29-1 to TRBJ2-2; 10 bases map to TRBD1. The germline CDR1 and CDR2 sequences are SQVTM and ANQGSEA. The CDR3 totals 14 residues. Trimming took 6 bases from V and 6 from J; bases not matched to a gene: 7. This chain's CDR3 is CSVQFGTGAGELFF. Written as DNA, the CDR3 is TGCAGCGTCCAATTCGGGACAGGGGCCGGGGAGCTGTTTTTT.

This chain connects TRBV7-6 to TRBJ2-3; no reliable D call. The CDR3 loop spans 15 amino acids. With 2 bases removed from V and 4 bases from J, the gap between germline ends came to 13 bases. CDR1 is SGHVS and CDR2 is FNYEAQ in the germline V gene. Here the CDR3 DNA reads TGTGCCAGCAGCTTAAACTTCCTTGTTGCAGATACGCAGTATTTT. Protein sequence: CASSLNFLVADTQYF.

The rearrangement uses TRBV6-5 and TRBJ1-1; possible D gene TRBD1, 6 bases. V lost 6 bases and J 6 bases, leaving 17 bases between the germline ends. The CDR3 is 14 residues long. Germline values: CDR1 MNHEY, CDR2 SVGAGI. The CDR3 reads CASSLGGGRSEAFF. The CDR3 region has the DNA TGTGCCAGCAGCTTGGGCGGGGGCCGGTCTGAAGCTTTCTTT.

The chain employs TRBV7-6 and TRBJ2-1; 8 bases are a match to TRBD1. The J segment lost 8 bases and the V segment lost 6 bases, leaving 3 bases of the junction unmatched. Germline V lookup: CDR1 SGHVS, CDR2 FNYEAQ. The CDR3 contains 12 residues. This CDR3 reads CASRGQGDEQFF. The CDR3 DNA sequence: TGTGCCAGCAGAGGACAGGGCGATGAGCAGTTCTTC.

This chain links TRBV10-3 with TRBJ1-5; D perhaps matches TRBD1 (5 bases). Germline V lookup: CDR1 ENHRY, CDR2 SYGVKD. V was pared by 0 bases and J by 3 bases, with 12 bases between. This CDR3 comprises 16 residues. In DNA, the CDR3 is TGTGCCATCAGTGAGTCTTGGGGGTTCGACAATCAGCCCCAGCATTTT. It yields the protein CAISESWGFDNQPQHF.

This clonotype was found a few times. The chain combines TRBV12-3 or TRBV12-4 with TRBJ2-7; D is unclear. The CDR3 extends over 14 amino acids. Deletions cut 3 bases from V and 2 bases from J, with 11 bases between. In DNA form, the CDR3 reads TGTGCCAGCAGTTTCGCAGGTCCCCCCTACGAGCAGTACTTC. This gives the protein CASSFAGPPYEQYF.

The CDR3 here is CSARVPGEPYEQYF. CDR3 nucleotide sequence: TGCAGTGCTAGAGTTCCAGGGGAACCCTACGAGCAGTACTTC. The chain recombines TRBV20-1 with TRBJ2-7; a possible D gene is TRBD1 (6 bases). The CDR3 is 14 residues long. Trimming cost V 1 base and J 2 bases, with 12 bases left between them. Germline V gene lookup returns CDR1 DFQATT and CDR2 SNEGSKA (reference sequence).

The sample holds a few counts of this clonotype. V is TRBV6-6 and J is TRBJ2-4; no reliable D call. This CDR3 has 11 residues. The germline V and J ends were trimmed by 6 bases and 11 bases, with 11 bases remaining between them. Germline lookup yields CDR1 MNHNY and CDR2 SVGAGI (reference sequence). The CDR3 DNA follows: TGTGCCAGCAGCTCTGGGTATCTTCAGTACTTC. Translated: CASSSGYLQYF.

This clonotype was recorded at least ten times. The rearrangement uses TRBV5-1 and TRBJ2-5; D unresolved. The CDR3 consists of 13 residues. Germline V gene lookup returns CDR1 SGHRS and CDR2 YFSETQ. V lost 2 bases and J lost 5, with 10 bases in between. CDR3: CASSLDLQETQYF. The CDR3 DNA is TGCGCCAGCAGCTTAGATTTGCAGGAGACCCAGTACTTC. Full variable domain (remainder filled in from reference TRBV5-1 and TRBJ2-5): KAGVTQTPRYLIKTRGQQVTLSCSPISGHRSVSWYQQTPGQGLQFLFEYFSETQRNKGNFPGRFSGRQFSNSRSEMNVSTLELGDSALYLCASSLDLQETQYFGPGTRLLVL.

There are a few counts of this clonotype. The CDR3 loop is CASSLGTVKETQYF. For the CDR3, the DNA is TGTGCCAGCAGCCTCGGGACAGTTAAAGAGACCCAGTACTTC. The genes are TRBV3-1 and TRBJ2-5; TRBD1 matches 7 bases. The V segment lost 4 bases and the J segment 3 bases; nucleotides outside the gene matches: 5. CDR3 size: 14 residues. Germline CDR1 is LGHDT and CDR2 is YNNKEL (reference sequence).

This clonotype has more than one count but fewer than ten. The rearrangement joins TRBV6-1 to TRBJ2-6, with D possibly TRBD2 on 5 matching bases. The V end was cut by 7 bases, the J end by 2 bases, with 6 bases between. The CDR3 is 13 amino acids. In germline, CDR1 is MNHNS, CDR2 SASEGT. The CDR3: CASTGAGANVLTF. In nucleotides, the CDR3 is TGTGCCAGCACCGGGGCTGGGGCCAACGTCCTGACTTTC.

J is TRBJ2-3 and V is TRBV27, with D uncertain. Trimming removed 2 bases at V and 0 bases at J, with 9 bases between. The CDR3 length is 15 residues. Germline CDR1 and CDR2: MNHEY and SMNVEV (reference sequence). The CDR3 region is CASSLKQSSTDTQYF. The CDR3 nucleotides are TGTGCCAGCAGTTTAAAACAGTCTAGCACAGATACGCAGTATTTT.

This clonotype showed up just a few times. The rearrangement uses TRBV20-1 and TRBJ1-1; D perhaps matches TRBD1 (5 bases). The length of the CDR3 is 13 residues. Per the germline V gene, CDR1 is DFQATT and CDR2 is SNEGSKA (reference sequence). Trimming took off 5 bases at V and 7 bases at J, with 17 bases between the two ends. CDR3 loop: CSAEVGRVNEAFF. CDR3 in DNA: TGCAGTGCTGAGGTGGGCAGGGTGAATGAAGCTTTCTTT.

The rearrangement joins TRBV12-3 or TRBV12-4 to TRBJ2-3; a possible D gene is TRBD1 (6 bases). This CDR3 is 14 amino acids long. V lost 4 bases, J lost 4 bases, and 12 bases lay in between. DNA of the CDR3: TGTGCCAGCAGTTCGTACAGGGCTGCAGATACGCAGTATTTT. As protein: CASSSYRAADTQYF.

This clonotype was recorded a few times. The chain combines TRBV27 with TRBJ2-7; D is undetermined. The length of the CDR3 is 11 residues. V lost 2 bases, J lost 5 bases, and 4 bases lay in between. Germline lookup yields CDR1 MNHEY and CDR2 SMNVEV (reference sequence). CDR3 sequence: CASSLGHEQYF. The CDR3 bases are TGTGCCAGCAGTTTAGGGCACGAGCAGTACTTC.

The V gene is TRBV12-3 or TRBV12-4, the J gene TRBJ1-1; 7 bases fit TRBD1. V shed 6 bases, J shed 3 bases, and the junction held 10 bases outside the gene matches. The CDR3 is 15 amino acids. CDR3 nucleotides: TGTGCCAGCAGCCTTTATGACAGGGCAGACACTGAAGCTTTCTTT. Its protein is CASSLYDRADTEAFF.

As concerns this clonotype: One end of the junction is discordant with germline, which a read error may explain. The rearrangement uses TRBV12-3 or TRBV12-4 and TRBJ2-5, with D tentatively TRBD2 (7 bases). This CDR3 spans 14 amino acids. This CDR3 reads CASSLGGGAGPLHF. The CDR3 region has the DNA TGTGCCAGCAGTTTGGGAGGGGGGGCCGGACCGCTCCACTTC.

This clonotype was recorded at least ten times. CDR3 nucleotides: TGTGCCAGCGCCGTACAACAGGGCACTAGAAATGAGCAGTTCTTC. Translation gives CASAVQQGTRNEQFF. The chain uses TRBV9 and TRBJ2-1; possibly TRBD1 for D (6 bases). Germline CDR1 SGDLS, CDR2 YYNGEE. The germline V and J ends were trimmed by 7 bases and 7 bases, with 21 bases remaining between them. The CDR3 runs 15 residues.

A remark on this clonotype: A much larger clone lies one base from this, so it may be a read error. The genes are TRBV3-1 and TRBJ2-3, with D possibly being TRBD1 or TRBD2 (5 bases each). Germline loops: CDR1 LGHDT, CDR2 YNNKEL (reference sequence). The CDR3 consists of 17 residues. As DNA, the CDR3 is TGTGTCAGCAGCCAACTAGAGGTTAAGGGGTACACAGATACGCAGTATTTT. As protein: CVSSQLEVKGYTDTQYF.

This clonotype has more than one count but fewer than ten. CDR3 coding DNA: TGCGCCAGCAGCTCAGCGGGGGGCTACCAGCAGTTCTTC. Translating it yields CASSSAGGYQQFF. J is TRBJ2-1 and V is TRBV5-1, with TRBD2 matching over 9 bases. There are 13 residues in the CDR3. From germline, CDR1 is SGHRS and CDR2 YFSETQ. With 3 bases clipped from V and 11 bases from J, the junction kept 6 bases outside the gene matches.

The CDR3 coding sequence is TGTGCCAGCTCCGGCGGGTTGACGGGGGGGCCTGAGACCCAGTACTTC. Translating it yields CASSGGLTGGPETQYF. The chain links TRBV5-6 to TRBJ2-5; 8 bases fit TRBD2. Losses at the gene ends were 7 bases for V and 5 bases for J; bases not matched to a gene: 16. Germline-derived CDR1 and CDR2 are SGHDT and YYEEEE. The CDR3 totals 16 residues.

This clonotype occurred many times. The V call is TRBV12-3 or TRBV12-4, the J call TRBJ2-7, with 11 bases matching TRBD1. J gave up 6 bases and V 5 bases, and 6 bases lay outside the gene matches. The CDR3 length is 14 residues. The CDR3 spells CASSRDRGITEQYF. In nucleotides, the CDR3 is TGTGCCAGCAGTCGGGACAGGGGGATAACCGAGCAGTACTTC.